This record looks at one TCR beta chain sequence and its context. Its antigen target is currently unknown. Per-nucleotide qualities are absent, and no much larger clonotype sits a single base away. The immunoSEQ Assay, a bias-controlled multiplex PCR, was used to amplify TCRbeta CDR3 regions from genomic DNA. On the authors' methods: The number of nucleated cells in each sample was estimated from the amplification of reference gene primers within the assay. Sequence reads were collapsed and filtered to measure the absolute abundance of every unique TCRbeta CDR3 rearrangement. For each sample, productive Simpson clonality was calculated as the square root of Simpson's diversity index over productive rearrangements. As stored in TCRdb, this immuneACCESS dataset retains in-frame rearrangements with V and J assigned. A fraction of the clones does not appear; measured against another copy, unresolved V genes explain less than half of the discrepancy, and the remainder lacks a known reason. V and J calls and clone size are those listed in that table; D and trimming were worked out from the DNA. The sample data list 210,000 or so clones, and 70% to 90% of these were observed just once. The ten largest account for more than 9% of the sample.

This entry is derived from a study of blood T cell repertoires in COVID-19 (dated by TCRdb to about 2020). For the study in its entirety: Samples from collaborators originated in the United States, Italy and Spain and spanned both the acute and convalescent phases of COVID-19. The prospective study material was composed of cDNA or gDNA derived from T cells, B-cell-depleted T cells, or PBMCs. Subjects who had been exposed to COVID-19, were actively infected with it, or had recovered from it provided the deeply sampled blood TCRbeta repertoires that made up the dataset. The repertoires were released in a freely available public database meant as a resource for research on the immune response to SARS-CoV-2. Samples were obtained from the ongoing ImmuneRACE study (first 160 participants) and from 1,254 subjects provided by 6 global collaborators. A de-identified subject ID, COVID-19 status, age in years and sex were almost always included in the sample metadata. Where HLA class I and class II types were available, the types were taken from metadata supplied by the sample provider, not from assay-based typing. Overall study results and their limits: Clinical and demographic metadata were provided uncurated, with the amount varying by source and participant.

The collaborating institutions used their own protocols to collect whole blood in K2EDTA tubes. For TCRbeta analysis, collaborator samples were shipped as frozen whole blood, as isolated PBMCs, or as DNA extracted from either sample type. A distance of 12 bases separates the germline ends of V and J, which lose 10 bases and 2 bases respectively. The germline V gene yields MDHEN for CDR1 and SYDVKM for CDR2. Inclusive of the bounding cysteine and phenylalanine, the CDR3 is 13 residues long. CDR3 DNA is the only sequence kept; it has 39 bases, read in frame from the first base. The rearranged chain carries TRBV28 and TRBJ1-3; the D segment could be TRBD1, given 5 matching bases. What was sequenced was peripheral blood. The sequence came from a woman older than 75 with acute or convalescent COVID-19. At the DNA level, the sequence is TGTGCCACAACCGGGGGGACTGGAAACACCATATATTTT. The encoded protein is CATTGGTGNTIYF.